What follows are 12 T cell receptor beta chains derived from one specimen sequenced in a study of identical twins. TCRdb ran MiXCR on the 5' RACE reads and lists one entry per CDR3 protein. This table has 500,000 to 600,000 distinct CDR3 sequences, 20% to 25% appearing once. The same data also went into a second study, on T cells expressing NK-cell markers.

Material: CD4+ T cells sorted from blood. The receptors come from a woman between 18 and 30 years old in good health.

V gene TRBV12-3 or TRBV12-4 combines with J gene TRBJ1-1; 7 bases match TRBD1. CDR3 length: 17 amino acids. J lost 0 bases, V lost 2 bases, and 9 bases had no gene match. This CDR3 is CASSLRTGASMNTEAFF. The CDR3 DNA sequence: TGTGCCAGCAGTTTAAGAACAGGGGCTTCCATGAACACTGAAGCTTTCTTT.

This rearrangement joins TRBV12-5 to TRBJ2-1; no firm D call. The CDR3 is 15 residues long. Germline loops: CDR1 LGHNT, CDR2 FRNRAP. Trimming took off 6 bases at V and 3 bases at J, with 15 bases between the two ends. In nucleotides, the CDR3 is TGTGCTAGTGGCCCGAAAAACTTGTTCTACAATGAGCAGTTCTTC. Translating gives CASGPKNLFYNEQFF.

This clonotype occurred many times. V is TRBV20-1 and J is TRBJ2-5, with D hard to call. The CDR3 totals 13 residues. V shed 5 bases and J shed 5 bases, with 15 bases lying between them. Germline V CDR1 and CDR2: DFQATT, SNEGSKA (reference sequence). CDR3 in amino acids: CSALTPLEETQYF. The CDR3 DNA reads TGCAGTGCTCTGACTCCTTTAGAGGAGACCCAGTACTTC.

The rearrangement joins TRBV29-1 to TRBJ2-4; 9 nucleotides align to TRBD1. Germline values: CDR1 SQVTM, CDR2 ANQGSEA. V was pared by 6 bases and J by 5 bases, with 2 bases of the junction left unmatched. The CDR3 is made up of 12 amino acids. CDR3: CSVDRGQNIQYF. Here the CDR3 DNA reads TGCAGCGTGGACAGGGGCCAAAACATTCAGTACTTC.

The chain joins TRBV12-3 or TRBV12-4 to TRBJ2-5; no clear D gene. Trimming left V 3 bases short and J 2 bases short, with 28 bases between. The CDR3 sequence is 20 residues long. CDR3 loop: CASSFYVVGQPNTFQETQYF. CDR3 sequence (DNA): TGTGCCAGCAGTTTCTATGTTGTAGGGCAGCCGAATACTTTTCAAGAGACCCAGTACTTC.

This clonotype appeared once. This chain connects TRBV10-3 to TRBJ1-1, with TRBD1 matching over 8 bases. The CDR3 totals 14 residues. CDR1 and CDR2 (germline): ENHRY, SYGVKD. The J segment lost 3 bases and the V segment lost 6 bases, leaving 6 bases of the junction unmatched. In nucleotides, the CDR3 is TGTGCCATCAGAGACAGGGGTGAATACACTGAAGCTTTCTTT. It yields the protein CAIRDRGEYTEAFF.

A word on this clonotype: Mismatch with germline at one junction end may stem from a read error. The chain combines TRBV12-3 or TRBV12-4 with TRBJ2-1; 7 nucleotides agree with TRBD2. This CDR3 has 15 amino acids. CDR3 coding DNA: TGTGTCAGCAGTTTCCGCGGGAGCATTATCAATGAGCAGTTCTTC. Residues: CVSSFRGSIINEQFF.

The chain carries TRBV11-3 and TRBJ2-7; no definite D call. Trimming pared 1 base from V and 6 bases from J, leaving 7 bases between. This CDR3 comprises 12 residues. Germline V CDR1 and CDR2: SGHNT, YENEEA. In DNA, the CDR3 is TGTGCCAGCAGCTTAGTCGGCCTCGAGCAGTACTTC. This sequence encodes CASSLVGLEQYF.

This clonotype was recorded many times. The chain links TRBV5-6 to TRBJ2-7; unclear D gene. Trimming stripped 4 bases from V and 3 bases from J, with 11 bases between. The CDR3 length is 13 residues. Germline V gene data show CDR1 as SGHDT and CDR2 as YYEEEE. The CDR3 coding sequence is TGTGCCAGCAGCCCTGGACGGCACTACGAGCAGTACTTC. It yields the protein CASSPGRHYEQYF. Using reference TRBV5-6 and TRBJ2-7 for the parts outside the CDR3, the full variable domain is DAGVTQSPTHLIKTRGQQVTLRCSPKSGHDTVSWYQQALGQGPQFIFQYYEEEERQRGNFPDRFSGHQFPNYSSELNVNALLLGDSALYLCASSPGRHYEQYFGPGTRLTVT.

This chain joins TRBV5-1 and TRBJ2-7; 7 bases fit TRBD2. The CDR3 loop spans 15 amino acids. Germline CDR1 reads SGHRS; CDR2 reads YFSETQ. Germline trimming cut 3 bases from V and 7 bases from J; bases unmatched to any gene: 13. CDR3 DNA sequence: TGCGCCAGCAGCTCGGTGGGACCGCCGGGGGGAGAGCAGTACTTC. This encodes CASSSVGPPGGEQYF.

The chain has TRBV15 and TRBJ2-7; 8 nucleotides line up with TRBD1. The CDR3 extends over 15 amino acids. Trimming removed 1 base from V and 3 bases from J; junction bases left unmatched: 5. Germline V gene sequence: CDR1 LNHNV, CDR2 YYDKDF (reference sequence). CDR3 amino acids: CATSRVAGGYYEQYF. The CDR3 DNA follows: TGTGCCACCAGCAGAGTGGCAGGGGGCTACTACGAGCAGTACTTC.

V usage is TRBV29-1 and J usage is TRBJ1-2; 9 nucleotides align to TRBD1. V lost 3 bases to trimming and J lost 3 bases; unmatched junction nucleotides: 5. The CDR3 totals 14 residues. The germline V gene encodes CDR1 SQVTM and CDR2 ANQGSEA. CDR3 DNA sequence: TGCAGCGTTGAGGGCGGACAGGGGTACTATGGCTACACCTTC. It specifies CSVEGGQGYYGYTF.